This entry describes one T cell receptor beta chain. This CDR3 comprises 15 residues. After removal of 4 bases from V and 7 bases from J, the junction contained 7 bases not matched to a gene. Germline V gene data show CDR1 as SEHNR and CDR2 as FQNEAQ (reference sequence). This entry is derived from a study of T cell changes during pregnancy in multiple sclerosis. The method was immunoSEQ multiplex PCR; TCRdb's version includes in-frame clones alone and lacks a portion of them. The top ten hold approximately 6.3% of the sample, which has fewer than 55,000 clones, approximately 90% seen once. The receptor's source is a female donor in good health, enrolled as a control in a pregnancy study. The chain recombines TRBV7-9 with TRBJ1-6; the match to TRBD1 covers 7 bases. The source was CD8+ T cells from peripheral blood mononuclear cells, collected after pregnancy. In DNA, the CDR3 is TGTGCCAGCAGCTCTAGTACAGGGGTCAATTCACCCCTCCACTTT. Residues: CASSSSTGVNSPLHF.